This T cell receptor (beta chain) was obtained from a study of beta chain features in type 1 diabetes. This clone was detected only a few times. Every bit of the isolated RNA underwent reverse transcription, so sequencing read expressed TCRB transcripts. Assay used: immunoSEQ multiplex PCR; TCRdb lists only in-frame clones, some missing. The sample has about 130,000 clones, around 8.7% seen once. The germline CDR1 and CDR2 sequences are ENHRY and SYGVKD. The CDR3 sequence is 13 residues long. Trimming took 4 bases from V and 1 from J, leaving 5 bases between them. This TCR was recovered from a man younger than 30 in good health. Specimen: central memory CD4+ T cells from blood. The rearrangement links TRBV10-3 to TRBJ1-5; D gene uncertain. In nucleotides, the CDR3 is TGTGCCATCAGTGCCGGGAGCAATCAGCCCCAGCATTTT. Amino acid sequence: CAISAGSNQPQHF.